Reported below is one T cell receptor beta chain. What antigen it recognizes has not been identified. Nothing much larger sits one base from this clone, and base qualities are not available. The CDR3 numbers 15 residues from cysteine through phenylalanine. Solely the CDR3 DNA is kept, with 45 bases framed from the first base. The germline V gene encodes CDR1 SGHTA and CDR2 FQGNSA. V is cut by 0 bases and J by 6 bases, and the space between the germline ends is 12 bases. These data belong to a study of blood T cell repertoires in COVID-19 (dated by TCRdb to the early 2020s). Regarding the complete study: Collaborator samples came from the United States, Italy and Spain and covered acute and convalescent phases of COVID-19. Samples came from the ongoing ImmuneRACE study (first 160 participants) plus 1,254 subjects from 6 global collaborators. Where available, HLA class I and class II types were obtained from metadata supplied by the sample provider rather than from assay-based typing. The sample metadata nearly always contained a de-identified subject ID, COVID-19 status, age in years and sex. Deeply sampled blood TCRbeta repertoires from subjects exposed to, actively infected with, or recovered from COVID-19 were included in the dataset. The prospective study material was composed of cDNA or gDNA derived from T cells, B-cell-depleted T cells, or PBMCs. A freely available public database, intended as a resource for researchers studying the immune response to SARS-CoV-2, is where the repertoires were released.

Results the study describes overall, beyond this receptor: The quantity of clinical and demographic metadata differed by source and by participant and was supplied without curation.

Collaborating institutions collected whole blood in K2EDTA tubes following their own protocols. For TCRbeta analysis, collaborator samples were shipped as frozen whole blood, as isolated PBMCs, or as DNA extracted from either sample type. TCRbeta CDR3 regions were amplified from genomic DNA using the immunoSEQ Assay, a bias-controlled multiplex PCR. On the study's bioinformatics: The number of nucleated cells in each sample was estimated from the amplification of reference gene primers within the assay. To quantify the absolute abundance of each unique TCRbeta CDR3 rearrangement, sequence reads were collapsed and filtered. For each sample, productive Simpson clonality was calculated as the square root of Simpson's diversity index across productive rearrangements. Here the immuneACCESS table is served through TCRdb, limited to in-frame sequences with V and J called. Missing clones are a known gap in these copies; in checked studies unresolved V genes cover under half, and the rest lacks a known reason. The V and J calls and clone size were taken over from that table, and D and trimming were inferred from the DNA. Counted in this sample were some 150,000 clones; 88% of them appeared once. The ten largest clones capture 10% to 13% of the sample.

The sequencing sample was made of peripheral blood. This receptor was taken from a man aged 50 to 60 with active or convalescent COVID-19. The rearranged segments are TRBV7-2 and TRBJ2-1; the D gene remains uncertain. The bases read TGTGCCAGCAGCTTAGCTTACGGCGGTTTCAATGAGCAGTTCTTC. This translates into CASSLAYGGFNEQFF.